Included here is one T cell receptor beta chain sequence, with context. Clinical history as reported by participants underpinned cohort assignment. The data originate from a study of blood T cell repertoires in COVID-19. The overall study: From the United States, Italy and Spain came samples of acute and convalescent COVID-19.

The repertoire was sequenced with immunoSEQ multiplex PCR; TCRdb's copy has only in-frame clones and lacks some. In the table there are some 230,000 clones, 70% to 85% of which are singletons. The germline V gene has CDR1 SGHNT and CDR2 YYREEE (reference sequence). The CDR3 extends over 15 amino acids. The ends lost 1 base at V and 2 bases at J; junction bases unmatched: 6. The sample taken for sequencing was PBMCs or T cells enriched from blood (not recorded which). The receptor was isolated from a man aged 40-49 years who had recovered from COVID-19. This chain links TRBV5-4 with TRBJ2-7, with TRBD1 matching 7 bases. CDR3 DNA sequence: TGTGCCAGCAGCTTGAAGGGACAGTCTCCCTACGAGCAGTACTTC. Translating it yields CASSLKGQSPYEQYF.